This T cell receptor beta chain was profiled in a study of tumor-infiltrating lymphocytes in primary liver carcinoma (TCRdb year 2017). Broadly, across the study: Between November 2015 and early 2016, roughly 5 patients in China with histopathologically diagnosed primary liver carcinoma had their tumors surgically resected. Hepatocellular carcinoma (four) or combined HCC and intrahepatic cholangiocarcinoma (one) was present in the five patients, who were three men and two women aged 30 to 69 years. The five patients had tumors of stage T1-T3 N0M0, with maximum diameters ranging from roughly 4.2 to 11 cm. Samples yielded roughly 3.5 to 7.13 million productive TCRbeta reads; read depth did not differ significantly between tissue types. The study combined TCRbeta repertoire sequencing, expression microarrays and whole-exome sequencing across five regions of each liver tumor, with adjacent normal tissue and blood. A total of approximately 35 specimens from 5 patients underwent TCRbeta repertoire sequencing, comprising 25 tumor regions, 5 adjacent noncancerous liver tissues and 5 peripheral blood samples. High reproducibility was observed for the technical replicate repertoires, with mean shared-clone rates approximately 0.9 and correlation coefficients above 0.95. The investigation overall reported the following: Consistent with antigen-driven expansion, pairs of tumor regions showed higher repertoire overlap (mean around 35%) than either tumor-adjacent pairs (around 17%) or tumor-blood pairs (roughly 14%). Only the TCR beta chain was sequenced, which likely underestimates true repertoire diversity because unpaired alpha chains were not captured. Bulk unsorted samples precluded comparing CD4+ and CD8+ T cell repertoires. The top 250 clones accounted for a significantly greater share of the repertoire in tumors than in blood (p = 0.039). The study included only a few patients, and the authors note findings should be validated in a larger study.

TCRbeta-specific cDNA was reverse-transcribed from about 520 ng total RNA using a constant-region primer and ProtoScript II reverse transcriptase. Three nested multiplex PCR rounds, following a slightly modified ARM-PCR procedure, were used to build the TCRbeta libraries. Each of the first two PCR rounds ran for approximately 9 cycles using multiplex TRBV1-TRBV30 forward primers together with a Cbeta reverse primer. Sample barcodes and Illumina adapters were added in a final 25-cycle PCR with Deep VentR polymerase. Amplicons of 200-500 bp were gel-purified with a QIAquick gel extraction kit before sequencing. An Illumina HiSeq 2500 was used to sequence the TCRbeta amplicons, generating 250-bp paired-end reads. The source study handled its data this way. Trimmomatic v0.33 was used to quality-trim the reads, and FLASH v1.2.11 was used to merge paired reads so that full CDR3 sequences could be recovered. MiGEC v1.2.1b assigned V, D and J germline segments to the rearranged TCRbeta sequences. Clonotype statistics and Shannon-Wiener diversity indices were calculated with VDJtools v1.0.0. To cut down on sampling bias, every analysis after diversity analysis relied on just the 250 most abundant clonotypes from each sample. The public reads were reprocessed in TCRdb via fastp at Q25 and MiXCR, keeping in-frame beta chains. Each entry merges the rows of one CDR3 protein and shows their most common DNA and genes. The V and J calls here are based on TCRdb, not the publication. This sample comprises 150,000 to 200,000 distinct CDR3 sequences, 50% to 75% of them detected only once. 70% to 80% of the sample is held by the ten biggest clonotypes.

RNA from unsorted whole blood was extracted with TRIzol reagent, and germline DNA was obtained with the DNeasy Blood & Tissue kit. At the time of sampling, the patients had chronic HBV infection and had not received any treatment. Roughly 4 milliliters of peripheral blood were collected into K2EDTA tubes before surgery. This clonotype has just one count. No cognate antigen has been identified for it. Without the conserved terminal phenylalanine or tryptophan, this CDR3 likely stems from a read error. The germline V gene gives CDR1 as MGHRA and CDR2 as YSYEKL. The CDR3 comprises 15 residues, both ends counted. Just the 45-base CDR3 DNA is kept, in frame starting at base 1. Trimming removed 2 bases from V and 6 bases from J, leaving 14 bases between the germline ends.

The rearrangement joined TRBV4-1 to TRBJ2-4, with TRBD2 as a weak D call on 5 bases. The sequenced sample was peripheral blood. The source of this sequence is a middle-aged man with primary liver carcinoma and hepatitis B virus infection. The bases read TGCGCCAGCAGCCAACGGGTCTTAGAGGGAAACATTCAGTACCTC. Its protein is CASSQRVLEGNIQYL.